This T cell receptor beta chain was sequenced in a study of CD8 T cells in ankylosing spondylitis. This CDR3 is built from 12 residues. Germline-derived CDR1 and CDR2 are DFQATT and SNEGSKA (reference sequence). TCR beta libraries were made by quantitative 5'-RACE with molecular barcodes. TCRdb re-analysed the 5' RACE reads in MiXCR, keeping a single row per CDR3 protein. The sample shows about 250,000 distinct CDR3 sequences, roughly a quarter of them seen only once. Many counts were recorded for this clonotype. The specimen was blood, either unsorted or a sorted T cell fraction (not recorded which). This clonotype was obtained from a male donor with ankylosing spondylitis or in good health (not recorded which). This chain links TRBV20-1 with TRBJ1-1, with 11 bases identical to TRBD1. The CDR3 loop reads CRPGQGATEAFF. The CDR3 DNA sequence: TGCAGGCCAGGACAGGGGGCTACTGAAGCTTTCTTT.